This T cell receptor (beta chain) was captured by sequencing in a study of ipilimumab plus nivolumab after autologous stem cell transplantation. Germline V gene data show CDR1 as SGHNT and CDR2 as YYREEE (reference sequence). The CDR3 sequence is 16 residues long. V lost 1 base to trimming and J lost 4 bases; unmatched junction nucleotides: 6. Using immunoSEQ multiplex PCR, the repertoire was profiled, and TCRdb retains in-frame clones only, with some absent. The sample has roughly 45,000 clones; approximately 91% are singletons. Starting 14 to 28 days after autologous transplant, ipilimumab 1 mg/kg was given. Through week 26, nivolumab 3 mg/kg IV was given weeks 1, 4, 7, 10, then biweekly.

This specimen was PBMCs, taken in a trial of ipilimumab plus nivolumab as post-transplant consolidation. This rearrangement joins TRBV5-4 to TRBJ2-3, with 10 bases that match TRBD1. The sequence derives from a male donor with multiple myeloma. In DNA, the CDR3 is TGTGCCAGCAGCTTGCCTGGACAGGGGGAGGCAGATACGCAGTATTTT. Encoded protein: CASSLPGQGEADTQYF.